These 32 T cell receptor beta chains were sequenced from one sample in a study of a mutant IDH1 vaccine in newly diagnosed glioma. Repertoires were generated with immunoSEQ multiplex PCR, while TCRdb's copy carries only in-frame clones and drops some. Among roughly 62,000 clones, over 75% were seen once, and the ten largest hold roughly 1.9%. Their target antigens are unknown. Described time point: week 11, during vaccination. One vaccine dose held 300 ug of mutant IDH1 20-mer peptide and came with topical imiquimod. The specimen comprised PBMCs, sampled from a glioma patient whose treatment included an IDH1 peptide vaccine. The receptors derive from a man aged 40-49 years with glioma.

The rearrangement uses TRBV28 and TRBJ2-1; 12 bases fit TRBD2. This CDR3 region has 17 residues. CDR1 is MDHEN and CDR2 is SYDVKM in the germline V gene. The ends lost 5 bases at V and 1 base at J; junction bases unmatched: 6. The CDR3 DNA follows: TGTGCCAGCAGTCCAGGGGGACTAGCGGGTTCCTACAATGAGCAGTTCTTC. It encodes CASSPGGLAGSYNEQFF. The full variable domain, with the rest looked up from reference TRBV28 and TRBJ2-1, is DVKVTQSSRYLVKRTGEKVFLECVQDMDHENMFWYRQDPGLGLRLIYFSYDVKMKEKGDIPEGYSVSREKKERFSLILESASTNQTSMYLCASSPGGLAGSYNEQFFGPGTRLTVL.

The chain employs TRBV6-1 and TRBJ2-7; D is perhaps TRBD2 (6 bases). In germline, CDR1 is MNHNS, CDR2 SASEGT. The V end lost 0 bases, the J end lost 2 bases, and 20 bases lay between the germline ends. This CDR3 region has 18 residues. The CDR3 nucleotides are TGTGCCAGCAGTGAAGCGTGGGATGTCTCGGGACTCCCCTACGAGCAGTACTTC. It specifies CASSEAWDVSGLPYEQYF.

This rearrangement joins TRBV9 to TRBJ2-7, with TRBD1 matching over 9 bases. Germline values: CDR1 SGDLS, CDR2 YYNGEE. The ends lost 4 bases at V and 4 bases at J; junction bases unmatched: 3. The CDR3 has 13 residues. The CDR3 DNA reads TGTGCCAGCAGCCGGACAGGGGAATACGAGCAGTACTTC. It encodes CASSRTGEYEQYF.

DNA for the CDR3: TGTGCCAGCAGCCCCTCCGCAGGGTTCCGAACTGAAGCTTTCTTT. It translates to CASSPSAGFRTEAFF. The chain recombines TRBV7-9 with TRBJ1-1; D perhaps matches TRBD1 (5 bases). Germline CDR1 reads SEHNR; CDR2 reads FQNEAQ (reference sequence). This CDR3 comprises 15 residues. Deletions cut 5 bases from V and 5 bases from J, with 18 bases between.

About this clone itself: Compared with germline, one end of the junction differs, possibly owing to a read error. Other DNA variants within this sample encode the same CDR3. The rearrangement links TRBV29-1 to TRBJ2-5, with TRBD2 as a possible D gene (6 bases). This CDR3 is built from 14 residues. The germline CDR1 and CDR2 sequences are SQVTM and ANQGSEA. The CDR3 DNA reads TGCAGCGTTGATCGTAGACTAGGGCAAGAGACCCAATACTTC. This sequence encodes CSVDRRLGQETQYF.

Written as DNA, the CDR3 is TGTGCCACCACCAGGGCCGGGGCACTCCACGAGCAGTACTTC. Encoded protein: CATTRAGALHEQYF. V is TRBV28 and J is TRBJ2-7, with D perhaps being TRBD1 or TRBD2 (5 bases each). The CDR3 contains 14 residues. The germline V and J ends were trimmed by 10 bases and 5 bases, with 21 bases remaining between them. Germline assignment: CDR1 MDHEN and CDR2 SYDVKM.

The rearrangement joins TRBV4-1 to TRBJ2-3; TRBD2 might be the D (5 bases). Trimming pared 1 base from V and 7 bases from J, leaving 12 bases between. The germline gives CDR1 MGHRA, CDR2 YSYEKL. This CDR3 is built from 14 residues. The CDR3 nucleotides are TGCGCCAGCAGCCAAGTGAACGGGGTCAATACGCAGTATTTT. The encoded protein is CASSQVNGVNTQYF.

The rearrangement uses TRBV2 and TRBJ2-2; 13 bases are shared with TRBD2. CDR3 length equals 17 residues. V gave up 5 bases and J gave up 7 bases; unmatched junction bases: 10. Germline lookup yields CDR1 SNHLY and CDR2 FYNNEI. For the CDR3, the DNA is TGTGCCAGCAGTCACTGGACTAGCGGGAGAGTGGTCGGGGAGCTGTTTTTT. Translating it yields CASSHWTSGRVVGELFF.

The CDR3 region has the DNA TGTGCCAGCAGTATTCGGCGCCGCACAGATACGCAGTATTTT. Encoded protein: CASSIRRRTDTQYF. The chain joins TRBV11-3 to TRBJ2-3; D is undetermined. The CDR3 is made up of 14 amino acids. The germline V gene encodes CDR1 SGHNT and CDR2 YENEEA. With 6 bases removed from V and 1 base from J, the gap between germline ends came to 11 bases.

This chain joins TRBV27 and TRBJ1-1, with D perhaps TRBD1 (5 bases). Deletions cut 5 bases from V and 5 bases from J, with 9 bases between. Germline V gives CDR1 MNHEY, CDR2 SMNVEV (reference sequence). The CDR3 runs to 12 residues. The CDR3 loop is CASSRQGTEAFF. In DNA, the CDR3 is TGTGCCAGCAGTCGCCAGGGAACTGAAGCTTTCTTT.

The V gene is TRBV19, the J gene TRBJ1-2, with 7 bases fitting TRBD1. This CDR3 has 20 amino acids. J lost 3 bases, V lost 8 bases, and 27 bases had no gene match. CDR1 LNHDA and CDR2 SQIVND come from the germline V gene (reference sequence). The CDR3 bases are TGTGCCAGTCGCAAAACACACCCCTTCGCCGGTGAAACAGGGGACTATGGCTACACCTTC. Residues: CASRKTHPFAGETGDYGYTF.

This clone appeared once. The rearrangement joins TRBV5-6 to TRBJ2-1; 9 bases are a match to TRBD1. The CDR3 covers 14 residues. The V and J ends lost 1 base and 7 bases, in that order; junction bases with no gene match: 3. CDR1 is SGHDT and CDR2 is YYEEEE in the germline V gene. For the CDR3, the DNA is TGTGCCAGCAGCTTGACAGGGGGCTTGAATGAGCAGTTCTTC. This gives the protein CASSLTGGLNEQFF.

The chain has TRBV7-9 and TRBJ2-1; 7 positions agree with TRBD2. The CDR3 extends over 13 amino acids. Trimming removed 0 bases from V and 9 bases from J; junction bases left unmatched: 2. Germline CDR1 and CDR2: SEHNR and FQNEAQ (reference sequence). CDR3 bases: TGTGCCAGCAGCTTAGCGGGGGGGATTGAGCAGTTCTTC. Protein product: CASSLAGGIEQFF.

The chain couples TRBV7-2 to TRBJ2-7; D perhaps matches TRBD2 (6 bases). Germline CDR1 is SGHTA and CDR2 is FQGNSA. The CDR3 contains 14 residues. V was trimmed by 3 bases and J by 5 bases, leaving 14 bases between them. The CDR3 DNA is TGTGCCAGCAGCTTCCGGACGGGGAGGAACGAGCAGTACTTC. Protein product: CASSFRTGRNEQYF.

The chain links TRBV30 to TRBJ2-1, with 7 bases lining up with TRBD2. With 0 bases clipped from V and 5 bases from J, the junction kept 7 bases outside the gene matches. This CDR3 is 15 amino acids long. The germline CDR1 and CDR2 sequences are GTSNPN and SVGIG (reference sequence). The CDR3 spells CAWSVPSGANNEQFF. The CDR3 DNA is TGTGCCTGGAGTGTACCCAGCGGGGCAAACAATGAGCAGTTCTTC. Supplemented by reference TRBV30 and TRBJ2-1, the full variable domain reads SQTIHQWPATLVQPVGSPLSLECTVEGTSNPNLYWYRQAAGRGLQLLFYSVGIGQISSEVPQNLSASRPQDRQFILSSKKLLLSDSGFYLCAWSVPSGANNEQFFGPGTRLTVL.

This clone has just one count. This chain links TRBV15 with TRBJ2-1, with TRBD1 matching 9 bases. This CDR3 is built from 16 residues. V shed 0 bases, J shed 7 bases, and the junction held 7 bases outside the gene matches. The germline CDR1 and CDR2 sequences are LNHNV and YYDKDF (reference sequence). The chain's CDR3 is CATSRDLNRGRNEQFF. CDR3 DNA: TGTGCCACCAGCAGAGATCTGAACAGGGGGCGGAATGAGCAGTTCTTC.

The chain has TRBV5-1 and TRBJ2-4; 10 nucleotides align to TRBD2. Germline V gene sequence: CDR1 SGHRS, CDR2 YFSETQ. This CDR3 has 16 residues. The J segment lost 2 bases and the V segment lost 2 bases, leaving 4 bases of the junction unmatched. CDR3 sequence (DNA): TGCGCCAGCAGCTTAGGGGGACTAGCGTCCAAAAACATTCAGTACTTC. Encoded protein: CASSLGGLASKNIQYF.

Only a few counts were recorded for this clone. The V call is TRBV6-4, the J call TRBJ2-6; no clear D. The CDR3 totals 19 residues. Trimming pared 0 bases from V and 0 bases from J, leaving 15 bases between. The germline V gene has CDR1 MRHNA and CDR2 SNTAGT. The CDR3: CASSDSGSASSSGANVLTF. For the CDR3, the DNA is TGTGCCAGCAGTGACTCGGGCTCCGCCAGCAGCTCTGGGGCCAACGTCCTGACTTTC.

This chain joins TRBV28 and TRBJ1-2; no firm D call. The CDR3 spans 15 residues. Per the germline V gene, CDR1 is MDHEN and CDR2 is SYDVKM. The V gene lost 8 bases and the J gene lost 1 base, with 17 bases spanning the gap. The CDR3 here is CASLSYRLSNYGYTF. The CDR3 nucleotides read TGTGCCAGCCTCTCCTACAGACTAAGTAACTATGGCTACACCTTC.

This clone was recorded once. This sequence joins TRBV7-9 and TRBJ1-2; D remains unclear. Trimming took off 5 bases at V and 0 bases at J, with 16 bases between the two ends. Germline-derived CDR1 and CDR2 are SEHNR and FQNEAQ (reference sequence). CDR3 length equals 16 residues. The CDR3 here is CASSHADRNSNYGYTF. The CDR3 bases are TGTGCCAGCAGCCACGCGGACCGAAATTCTAACTATGGCTACACCTTC.

The V gene is TRBV2, the J gene TRBJ1-2, with a possible D match to TRBD1 (5 bases). CDR1 is SNHLY, CDR2 FYNNEI, per germline. Trimming stripped 2 bases from V and 4 bases from J, with 17 bases between. This CDR3 has 16 amino acids. CDR3 DNA sequence: TGTGCCAGCAGTGAACTTCGGGGCCAGGGCCTCTATGGCTACACCTTC. Amino acid sequence: CASSELRGQGLYGYTF.

J is TRBJ2-2 and V is TRBV19; no clear D gene. V lost 7 bases and J 1 base, leaving 13 bases between the germline ends. Per germline, CDR1 LNHDA and CDR2 SQIVND (reference sequence). The CDR3 loop spans 15 amino acids. The CDR3 DNA is TGTGCCAGTAAGAACTTCACGGGGAACACCGGGGAGCTGTTTTTT. It is translated as CASKNFTGNTGELFF. Looking up the rest from reference TRBV19 and TRBJ2-2 gives the full variable domain: DGGITQSPKYLFRKEGQNVTLSCEQNLNHDAMYWYRQDPGQGLRLIYYSQIVNDFQKGDIAEGYSVSREKKESFPLTVTSAQKNPTAFYLCASKNFTGNTGELFFGEGSRLTVL.

The chain links TRBV2 to TRBJ2-5; possibly TRBD2 for D (7 bases). Germline loops: CDR1 SNHLY, CDR2 FYNNEI. CDR3 length: 13 amino acids. Trimming left V 8 bases short and J 5 bases short, with 15 bases between. The CDR3 DNA sequence: TGTGCCAGCGGCCGGGGGGCGGGGGAGACCCAGTACTTC. Translated: CASGRGAGETQYF.

This clone appeared once. The chain recombines TRBV5-4 with TRBJ2-3; D ambiguous. CDR1 SGHNT and CDR2 YYREEE come from the germline V gene (reference sequence). CDR3 size: 16 residues. The V end lost 0 bases, the J end lost 2 bases, and 13 bases lay between the germline ends. The CDR3 sequence is CASSLGARSLTDTQYF. CDR3 coding DNA: TGTGCCAGCAGCTTGGGTGCGCGGTCCCTCACAGATACGCAGTATTTT.

The chain couples TRBV9 to TRBJ1-1; 8 positions match TRBD1. The germline CDR1 and CDR2 sequences are SGDLS and YYNGEE. This CDR3 comprises 13 residues. J gave up 11 bases and V 3 bases, and 9 bases lay outside the gene matches. CDR3 sequence reads: CASSAWTGTEAFF. CDR3 nucleotides: TGTGCCAGCAGCGCTTGGACAGGGACAGAGGCTTTCTTT.

V usage is TRBV10-3 and J usage is TRBJ2-3; possibly TRBD1 or TRBD2 for D (5 bases each). The CDR3 length is 17 residues. Trimming took 2 bases from V and 5 from J, leaving 20 bases between them. CDR1 is ENHRY and CDR2 is SYGVKD in the germline V gene. CDR3: CAISEASMRTGGDTQYF. The CDR3 coding sequence is TGTGCCATCAGTGAGGCGAGCATGAGGACTGGGGGAGATACGCAGTATTTT.

The rearrangement joins TRBV19 to TRBJ2-7; no clear D gene. Germline assignment: CDR1 LNHDA and CDR2 SQIVND (reference sequence). Trimming took 1 base from V and 4 from J, leaving 8 bases between them. The CDR3 is made up of 13 amino acids. The CDR3: CASSIASGYEQYV. CDR3 sequence (DNA): TGTGCCAGTAGTATAGCCTCAGGTTACGAGCAGTACGTC.

CDR3 sequence (DNA): TGTGCCAGCAGCGTGCAAGATTACTCCTACGAGCAGTACTTC. It codes for CASSVQDYSYEQYF. The rearrangement links TRBV9 to TRBJ2-7; D gene unclear. The CDR3 has 14 amino acids. Germline V lookup: CDR1 SGDLS, CDR2 YYNGEE. Trimming took off 2 bases at V and 0 bases at J, with 9 bases between the two ends.

The gene calls are TRBV7-2 and TRBJ2-3, with no clear D. This CDR3 has 17 amino acids. Germline assignment: CDR1 SGHTA and CDR2 FQGNSA. Trimming shortened V by 5 bases and J by 0 bases, and 18 bases separated the two germline ends. DNA of the CDR3: TGTGCCAGCAGCCCCGACTTGGTAGCTGCCAGCACAGATACGCAGTATTTT. Translated, it gives CASSPDLVAASTDTQYF.

This clone has just a few counts. The V gene is TRBV7-2, the J gene TRBJ1-2; D uncertain. Between the trimmed V and J ends, which lost 5 bases and 4 bases, there was a span of 14 bases. The CDR3 is 14 residues long. Germline V gene sequence: CDR1 SGHTA, CDR2 FQGNSA. CDR3 sequence reads: CASSQLSGSYGYTF. Here the CDR3 DNA reads TGTGCCAGCAGCCAGTTGTCGGGGAGCTATGGCTACACCTTC.

V is TRBV5-1 and J is TRBJ2-6, with TRBD1 matching 7 bases. The CDR3 is made up of 17 amino acids. In germline, CDR1 is SGHRS, CDR2 YFSETQ. Trimming at V came to 3 bases and at J to 0 bases, leaving 6 bases not matched to a gene. The chain's CDR3 is CASSWGQSSSGANVLTF. In DNA, the CDR3 is TGCGCCAGCAGCTGGGGACAGTCATCCTCTGGGGCCAACGTCCTGACTTTC.

This clone was recorded once. V gene TRBV21-1 combines with J gene TRBJ1-4; TRBD1 was called by the table and not checked on the DNA. TRBV21-1 is marked as a pseudogene. The CDR3 is made up of 13 amino acids. The CDR3 nucleotides are TGTGCCAGCAGTGGACAGGTTGAGGAAAAACTGTTTTTT. Translating gives CASSGQVEEKLFF.